This T cell receptor beta chain was obtained from a study of blood T cells in healthy people across ages. The CDR3 spans 14 residues. CDR1 and CDR2 from the germline V gene are SEHNR and FQNEAQ (reference sequence). Concerning this clonotype itself: Germline and junction disagree at one end, which may indicate a read error.

Next came a second PCR, run for about 7 to 12 cycles, which used a sample-barcoded 5' primer along with a J-beta primer mix. TCRdb redid the calling of the 5' RACE reads with MiXCR, one entry per CDR3 protein. The table includes 550,000 to 650,000 distinct CDR3 sequences, roughly a quarter detected once. The data were also submitted as part of a second study, on T cells of mothers and their children.

This TCR was sampled from a boy between 2 and 15 years old in good health. Sequencing was performed on blood. V and J are TRBV7-9 and TRBJ1-1, with 8 bases matching TRBD1. CDR3 DNA sequence: TGTTCCAGCAGCTTAGCTGCTACAGGGGGGGGAGCCTTCTTT. It specifies CSSSLAATGGGAFF. The full variable domain, in which reference TRBV7-9 and TRBJ1-1 provide the parts outside the CDR3, is DTGVSQNPRHKITKRGQNVTFRCDPISEHNRLYWYRQTLGQGPEFLTYFQNEAQLEKSRLLSDRFSAERPKGSFSTLEIQRTEQGDSAMYLCSSSLAATGGGAFFGQGTRLTVV.